There are a few counts of the clone carrying this TCR beta chain. The CDR3 is 15 residues long. Germline V lookup: CDR1 MDHEN, CDR2 SYDVKM. V was pared by 2 bases and J by 4 bases, with 12 bases between. These data come from a study of cytomegalovirus exposure and HLA in healthy donors. Study in general: Caucasian-associated ancestry cluster membership applied to about 83% of a few hundred genotyped donors.

Primers included in the PCR were 60 Vbeta and 13 Jbeta primers. The assay was immunoSEQ multiplex PCR, and TCRdb's table has in-frame clones only and misses some. Of about 190,000 clones in the sample, just under 75% were seen once. This clonotype was sampled from a woman in her thirties in good health and CMV-seropositive. Sequencing was carried out using PBMCs. The chain couples TRBV28 to TRBJ1-5; D is undetermined. Here the CDR3 reads CASSLMQKPNQPQHF. CDR3 DNA sequence: TGTGCCAGCAGTTTAATGCAGAAACCTAATCAGCCCCAGCATTTT.